This T cell receptor (beta chain) was found in a study of CD8+ T cells in alopecia areata. Study in general: Tofacitinib administration persisted for 6 to 18 months, succeeded by 6 months off drug. Overall study findings and caveats: Scalp samples also yield sequences from resident alphabeta T cells of normal skin.

This clone has just one count. The target antigen is unknown. Both peripheral blood and punch biopsies of lesional scalp skin were obtained from patients who had alopecia areata. TCR sequencing used cDNA made by reverse transcription of extracted RNA. Libraries were prepared by immunoSEQ multiplex PCR; TCRdb keeps only in-frame clonotypes and omits some of them. The sample has 120,000 to 150,000 clones; roughly 48% are singletons. Germline lookup yields CDR1 SGHVS and CDR2 FNYEAQ. The V end lost 5 bases, the J end lost 0 bases, and 17 bases lay between the germline ends. The CDR3 is 17 residues long. Sequencing used CD4+ T cells sorted from blood. The genes are TRBV7-6 and TRBJ1-3; D unclear. The source is a human donor with alopecia areata. This CDR3 is CASSLTSTSTSGNTIYF. The CDR3 bases are TGTGCCAGCAGCCTTACTTCGACTTCCACCTCTGGAAACACCATATATTTT.